The rows below give T cell receptor beta chains drawn from one sample of a study of cytomegalovirus exposure and HLA in healthy donors. Measured with immunoSEQ multiplex PCR; TCRdb has only the in-frame clones, and not every one. This table has approximately 100,000 clones, around 81% appearing once. The sample was PBMCs. These receptors were collected from a woman in her 30s in good health and CMV-seronegative. Both conserved end residues are part of each CDR3. The order of the fields is V gene, J gene, CDR3 protein.

>TRBV4-3|NA
CASSQGGDPHEQYF
>TRBV9|TRBJ2-1
CASSPSTSGRQLGNEQFF
>TRBV11-2|TRBJ1-1
CASSGTVSEAFF
>TRBV10-3|TRBJ1-5
CAISESKQGNQPQHF
>TRBV10-2|TRBJ2-1
CAYKTAGNRNEQFF
>TRBV27|TRBJ2-5
CASSFLGGSSGAETQYF
>TRBV7-8|TRBJ2-1
CASSLGAGEEVF
>TRBV6-1|TRBJ2-5
CASSENTGGKETQYF
>TRBV5-6|TRBJ2-7
CASSVPGLHTYEQYF
>TRBV10-1|TRBJ1-2
CASRGGQGAFWENYGYTF
>TRBV5-4|TRBJ2-1
CASSLDDGRVYNEQFF
>TRBV7-8|TRBJ2-7
CASSASSGTRNYEQHF
>TRBV27|TRBJ1-5
CASSLYRNQPQHF
>TRBV2|TRBJ2-5
CASSVERRGTQYF
>TRBV28|TRBJ2-2
CASSFGGELFF
>TRBV19|TRBJ1-1
CASTYTGVTEAFF
>TRBV9|NA
CASSVDPSGEAYEQYF
>TRBV28|TRBJ1-1
CASRTGAVTEAFF
>TRBV9|TRBJ2-5
CASSVEGEETQYF
>TRBV11-2|TRBJ2-1
CASSSIAGGPNNEQFF
>TRBV11-3|TRBJ2-3
CASSLTSSTDTQYF
>TRBV19|TRBJ1-5
CASRRGQSSNQPQHF
>TRBV27|TRBJ2-3
CASSPSAAGTDTQYF
>TRBV11-3|TRBJ2-5
CASSQRQGEAETQYF
>TRBV4-2|TRBJ1-3
CASSQVFGGAEGNTIYF
>TRBV5-5|TRBJ2-1
CASSVIAGQYNEQFF
>TRBV18|TRBJ1-5
CASSQFSPGQNSNQPQHF
>TRBV7-3|TRBJ2-1
CASSSGLAGWDEQFF
>TRBV10-3|TRBJ2-1
CAISDRTSGRTPIGGNEQFF
>TRBV7-9|TRBJ1-2
CASTWDTQTLSYTF
>TRBV10-1|TRBJ1-1
CASMSSHQRTGDFNTEAFF
>TRBV2|TRBJ2-3
CASSEGLAGDTQYF
>TRBV15|TRBJ2-1
CATSRLLAGNYNEQFF
>TRBV7-9|TRBJ2-3
CSSSPNGVRTDTQYF
>TRBV29-1|TRBJ2-1
CSVVSGFNEQFF
>TRBV19|TRBJ1-1
CASSIVPGGPNTEAFF
>TRBV19|TRBJ2-3
CASSMTGSDTQYF
>TRBV5-8|TRBJ2-7
CASSLSGTVFRQYF
>TRBV19|TRBJ2-1
CASSIPPGREQFF
>TRBV25-1|TRBJ1-1
CASSVSRDRGYSRAFF
>TRBV4-3|TRBJ2-1
CASSQDLGVASGSNEQFF
>TRBV13|TRBJ2-5
CASSLRSQETQYF
>TRBV2|TRBJ1-4
CAGKSGAENEKLFF
>TRBV6-1|TRBJ1-6
CASRRGYSPLHF
>TRBV6-6|TRBJ2-1
CASSYLAGLYNEQFF
>TRBV6-5|TRBJ2-7
CASSYSQRTYEQYF
>TRBV7-2|TRBJ2-3
CASSPTAGYTDTQYF
>TRBV6-5|NA
CASSNTGGSSYEQYF
>TRBV7-2|TRBJ2-7
CASSSGNSYEQYF
>TRBV15|TRBJ2-7
CATSKGGQLGSYEQYF
>TRBV15|TRBJ1-4
CATSRHSPTNEKLFF
>TRBV27|TRBJ1-2
CASSLSGGLNYGYTF